This TCR beta chain was recovered during a study of shared T cell receptors in the human thymus. Libraries were prepared by immunoSEQ multiplex PCR; TCRdb keeps only in-frame clonotypes and omits some of them. The sample holds 450,000 to 650,000 clones, about four fifths seen once. This same sample was also part of a study on human thymus T cells. From that report: The people who donated were healthy Finnish babies having corrective surgery for congenital heart defects. Corrective cardiac operations yielded the resected thymus tissue. Thymic and blood repertoires appeared to show biased V and J gene usage. Highly overlapping thymic repertoires among unrelated individuals were reported in related research.

The receptor was derived from a boy under two years old with a congenital heart defect. The sample consisted of thymocytes.

The CDR3 reads CASRLPGTSDNEQFF. The CDR3, as DNA: TGTGCCAGCAGACTTCCCGGGACTAGCGACAATGAGCAGTTCTTC. The V gene is TRBV11-2, the J gene TRBJ2-1, with 10 nucleotides matching TRBD2. Germline CDR1 is SGHAT and CDR2 is FQNNGV. The ends lost 6 bases at V and 5 bases at J; junction bases unmatched: 7. The CDR3 runs 15 residues.